What follows is one TCR beta chain and its context. These data belong to a study of blood T cell repertoires in COVID-19. At the level of the study: Sites across the United States, Italy and Spain contributed samples from acute and convalescent COVID-19. T cells, B-cell-depleted T cells, or PBMCs supplied cDNA or gDNA.

CDR1 is SNHLY, CDR2 FYNNEI, per germline. Germline trimming cut 5 bases from V and 5 bases from J; bases unmatched to any gene: 5. CDR3 length equals 14 residues. Original processing notes: Nucleated cell counts were estimated from reference gene primer amplification. The data were produced by immunoSEQ multiplex PCR, yet TCRdb's version contains in-frame clones alone and is incomplete. V, J and clone size are taken as reported in that table, and D and trimming were inferred from the DNA itself. The data hold around 270,000 clones, with about 89% observed a single time. The V and J genes are TRBV2 and TRBJ1-4; the match to TRBD1 covers 7 bases. The sample taken for sequencing was peripheral blood. The receptor was isolated from a young man with acute or convalescent COVID-19. The CDR3 protein is CASSRQGLNEKLFF. Written as DNA, the CDR3 is TGTGCCAGCAGTAGACAGGGATTGAATGAAAAACTGTTTTTT.